What follows are 9 T cell receptor beta chains derived from one specimen sequenced in a study of cytomegalovirus exposure and HLA in healthy donors. Here immunoSEQ multiplex PCR was the method, and the copy in TCRdb shows in-frame clones only, minus some. The table has about 57,000 clones, 80% to 95% seen once. Sequencing was performed on PBMCs. These TCRs come from a woman aged 18-35 years in good health and CMV-seronegative.

The CDR3 bases are TGTGCCAGCAGTGGTCAGGGGAGTTATCAGCCCCAGCATTTT. Protein sequence: CASSGQGSYQPQHF. The rearrangement joins TRBV25-1 to TRBJ1-5, with D possibly being TRBD1 (6 bases). Trimming took 4 bases from V and 5 from J, leaving 12 bases between them. The germline gives CDR1 MGHDK, CDR2 SYGVNS. The CDR3 contains 14 residues. The complete variable domain, with remaining parts taken from reference TRBV25-1 and TRBJ1-5, reads EADIYQTPRYLVIGTGKKITLECSQTMGHDKMYWYQQDPGMELHLIHYSYGVNSTEKGDLSSESTVSRIRTEHFPLTLESARPSHTSQYLCASSGQGSYQPQHFGDGTRLSIL.

The chain recombines TRBV30 with TRBJ1-6; no firm D call. The V gene lost 5 bases and the J gene lost 3 bases, with 14 bases spanning the gap. The CDR3 is made up of 15 amino acids. CDR1 is GTSNPN, CDR2 SVGIG, per germline (reference sequence). The CDR3 coding sequence is TGTGCCTGGGGCGAAGCGGACTACTATAATTCACCCCTCCACTTT. Translation gives CAWGEADYYNSPLHF.

The chain is built from TRBV27 and TRBJ2-7, with 8 nucleotides matching TRBD2. Germline-derived CDR1 and CDR2 are MNHEY and SMNVEV (reference sequence). This CDR3 has 14 amino acids. V gave up 8 bases and J gave up 2 bases; unmatched junction bases: 8. The CDR3, as DNA: TGTGCCAGCGGTGCCGGGACTAGGCCCTACGAGCAGTACGTC. Amino acids: CASGAGTRPYEQYV.

This clone was detected only once. The J gene is TRBJ1-5, the V gene TRBV27; D not certain. V was clipped by 3 bases and J by 0 bases, with 3 bases between them. The CDR3 has 13 amino acids. Germline CDR1 and CDR2: MNHEY and SMNVEV (reference sequence). CDR3 amino acids: CASSFRSNQPQHF. The CDR3 nucleotides read TGTGCCAGCAGTTTCCGTAGCAATCAGCCCCAGCATTTT.

This clone has a handful of counts. The chain is built from TRBV19 and TRBJ1-5; 8 bases map to TRBD1. CDR3 length: 13 residues. Germline V gene lookup returns CDR1 LNHDA and CDR2 SQIVND (reference sequence). The trim removed 5 bases at V and 9 bases at J, leaving 6 bases unmatched. This chain's CDR3 is CASSVDRVGPQHF. For the CDR3, the DNA is TGTGCCAGTAGTGTGGACAGGGTAGGGCCCCAGCATTTT.

The chain employs TRBV6-1 and TRBJ2-1, with 9 bases aligning to TRBD1. V dropped 3 bases and J dropped 8; count of bases not matched to a gene: 8. There are 15 residues in the CDR3. The germline gives CDR1 MNHNS, CDR2 SASEGT. The CDR3 region is CASSEWDRARDEQFF. In nucleotides, the CDR3 is TGTGCCAGCAGTGAGTGGGACAGGGCGAGAGATGAGCAGTTCTTC.

The V and J genes are TRBV5-6 and TRBJ2-7; possible D gene TRBD2, 6 bases. CDR3 length equals 14 residues. Per the germline V gene, CDR1 is SGHDT and CDR2 is YYEEEE. V was pared by 3 bases and J by 0 bases, with 10 bases between. CDR3 residues: CASSSVGSSYEQYF. The CDR3 DNA is TGTGCCAGCAGCTCCGTCGGGAGCTCCTACGAGCAGTACTTC.

The rearrangement links TRBV19 to TRBJ2-7, with 7 bases aligning to TRBD1. Germline CDR1 and CDR2: LNHDA and SQIVND (reference sequence). The CDR3 extends over 16 amino acids. Losses at the gene ends were 4 bases for V and 2 bases for J; bases not matched to a gene: 11. The CDR3 DNA reads as TGTGCCAGTAGTACACCCGGGACAGACTTTACCTACGAGCAGTACGTC. The encoded protein is CASSTPGTDFTYEQYV.

A single count supports this clone. The rearrangement joins TRBV29-1 to TRBJ1-1; D possibly corresponds to TRBD1 (6 bases). The CDR3 is 14 residues long. Germline CDR1 and CDR2: SQVTM and ANQGSEA. V lost 4 bases, J lost 4 bases, and 16 bases lay in between. The CDR3 sequence is CSVVDLGGSTEAFF. CDR3 coding DNA: TGCAGCGTTGTGGATTTAGGGGGAAGCACTGAAGCTTTCTTT.